A selection of T cell receptor beta chains follows, all from one sample in a study of T-cell reconstitution after alpha-beta-depleted transplantation in children. TCRdb re-called the PCR reads with MiXCR, one entry per CDR3 protein. The sample records approximately 500,000 distinct CDR3 sequences, roughly a tenth being singletons. This specimen was PBMCs, taken before TCRalphabeta/CD19-depleted stem cell transplant. All receptors derive from a child under 10 years old with inherited bone marrow failure, due to receive a stem cell transplant. The CDR3 runs from the conserved cysteine through the conserved F or W. The D gene is left open where the match is weak. A row's size may be missing; if present it is once, few, many or a size class.

TRBJ2-1,.,TRBV5-5,many,TGTGCCAGCAGCTTTGGGGCTAGCGAGTACAATGAGCAGTTCTTC,CASSFGASEYNEQFF
TRBJ2-7,TRBD2,TRBV4-1,many,TGCGCCAGCAGCCAAGATCCGACTAGCGGGTCCTACGAGCAGTACTTC,CASSQDPTSGSYEQYF
TRBJ2-7,.,TRBV7-9,many,TGTGCCAGCAGCTTAGCGCCCGGCTACTCCTACGAGCAGTACTTC,CASSLAPGYSYEQYF
TRBJ1-2,.,TRBV4-3,few,TGCGCCAGCAGCCAATCGTCGGGGGGACCGAGAAACTATGGCTACACCTTC,CASSQSSGGPRNYGYTF
TRBJ2-7,.,TRBV28,many,TGTGCCATTGGGGGTCCCAGCTACGAGCAGTACTTC,CAIGGPSYEQYF
TRBJ2-1,.,TRBV27,many,TGTGCCAGCAGTCGTAAACTGTACAATGAGCAGTTCTTC,CASSRKLYNEQFF
TRBJ2-2,.,TRBV9,many,TGTGCCAGCAGCGTAGCGGGAGCCACCGGGGAGCTGTTTTTT,CASSVAGATGELFF
TRBJ2-1,.,TRBV27,few,TGTGCCAGCACCCAGGGCAGGGCCAATGAGCAGTTCTTC,CASTQGRANEQFF
TRBJ2-7,.,TRBV5-5,many,TGTGCCAGCAGCTACGGGACCTCCTACGAGCAGTACTTC,CASSYGTSYEQYF
TRBJ2-7,.,TRBV20-1,many,TGCAGTGCCCGCTCCGGGGCAGCATACGAGCAGTACTTC,CSARSGAAYEQYF
TRBJ2-3,TRBD2,TRBV12-3/TRBV12-4,many,TGTGCCAGCAGTCCGGGACTAGCGGAGACAGATACGCAGTATTTT,CASSPGLAETDTQYF
TRBJ2-3,.,TRBV9,many,TGTGCCAGCAGCAGCCCACAGGACACCACTAGCACAGATACGCAGTATTTT,CASSSPQDTTSTDTQYF
TRBJ2-7,.,TRBV5-1,few,TGCGCCAGCAGCTTGGGGGGCTCAGGGTACGAGCAGTACTTC,CASSLGGSGYEQYF
TRBJ2-1,.,TRBV5-1,many,TGCGCCAGCAGCTCCTTCTCCCCGGTCATCAACAATGAGCAGTTCTTC,CASSSFSPVINNEQFF
TRBJ1-2,.,TRBV29-1,many,TGCAGTGGGGAGGTACAGGGAACATCGGATGGCTACACCTTC,CSGEVQGTSDGYTF
TRBJ2-7,.,TRBV12-3/TRBV12-4,many,TGTGCCAGCGGCCACCCTCGGGGGACAGTCTACGAGCAGTACTTC,CASGHPRGTVYEQYF
TRBJ2-5,TRBD2,TRBV12-3/TRBV12-4,many,TGTGCCAGCCGGGGGGGCGGGACACCCCAAGAGACCCAGTACTTC,CASRGGGTPQETQYF
TRBJ2-6,TRBD2,TRBV9,many,TGTGCCAGCAGCGAGCGGGGAGTAGCTGGGGCCAACGTCCTGACTTTC,CASSERGVAGANVLTF
TRBJ1-1,.,TRBV5-5,.,TGTGCCAGCAGCTTGCGGTGGGACATGAACACTGAAGCTTTCTTT,CASSLRWDMNTEAFF
TRBJ1-2,.,TRBV9,many,TGTGCCAGCAGCTCCCTCGGAGGGGGCTATGGCTACACCTTC,CASSSLGGGYGYTF
TRBJ1-1,.,TRBV20-1,.,TGCAGTGCTAGAGTTAACAGGGAGAACACTGAAGCTTTCTTT,CSARVNRENTEAFF
TRBJ1-4,.,TRBV5-1,many,TGCGCCAGCAGCTTGGAAGGGACGATTAATGAAAAACTGTTTTTT,CASSLEGTINEKLFF
TRBJ2-3,.,TRBV10-3,many,TGTGCCAGCGCTCTAGCTGACGACACAGATACGCAGTATTTT,CASALADDTDTQYF
TRBJ2-4,TRBD2,TRBV12-3/TRBV12-4,few,TGTGCCAGCAGTTCCAGCGGGATAGCCAAAAACATTCAGTACTTC,CASSSSGIAKNIQYF
TRBJ2-1,TRBD2,TRBV4-2,many,TGTGCCAGCAGCCAAGAGTCTAGCGGGAGCTTCTACAATGAGCAGTTCTTC,CASSQESSGSFYNEQFF
TRBJ2-7,TRBD1,TRBV25-1,many,TGTGCCAGCAGTGGACAGGGGTCCCACTACGAGCAGTACTTC,CASSGQGSHYEQYF
TRBJ1-2,.,TRBV29-1,many,TGCAGCGCCCCGGGACCGAGCTATGGCTACACCTTC,CSAPGPSYGYTF
TRBJ1-2,.,TRBV4-3,.,TGCGCCAGCAGCCAATATTGGGCCAGCTATGGCTACACCTTC,CASSQYWASYGYTF
TRBJ2-7,TRBD2,TRBV7-8,many,TGTGCCAGCAGCTTAGGGCTAGCGGGAGGGGCCTACGAGCAGTACTTC,CASSLGLAGGAYEQYF
TRBJ1-2,.,TRBV9,many,TGTGCCAGCGGCCGGGACATATCCCCCATTTATGGCTACACCTTC,CASGRDISPIYGYTF
TRBJ1-2,.,TRBV7-9,many,TGTGCCAGCAGCTCCGGAGTCGATTCCCCTAACTATGGCTACACCTTC,CASSSGVDSPNYGYTF
TRBJ2-7,TRBD2,TRBV7-9,.,TGTGCCAGCAGCTTAAGTAGCGGGAGGTCCTCCTACGAGCAGTACTTC,CASSLSSGRSSYEQYF
TRBJ2-7,TRBD2,TRBV2,.,TGTGCCAGCAGAAATCCGGGACTAGGGGTCTACGAGCAGTACTTC,CASRNPGLGVYEQYF
TRBJ1-2,TRBD1,TRBV7-2,.,TGTGCCAGCAGCAAAAACAGGGGAGTAGAAGGCTACACCTTC,CASSKNRGVEGYTF
TRBJ2-1,.,TRBV7-9,many,TGTGCCAGCAGCTTAGATGGCCCCTATTTTGAGCAGTTCTTC,CASSLDGPYFEQFF
TRBJ1-5,.,TRBV28,.,TGTGCCAGCAGTCTAGACAGGCCGCCCCAGCATTTT,CASSLDRPPQHF
TRBJ2-5,.,TRBV7-9,many,TGTGCCAGCAGCCCGGAGTCCCAAGAGACCCAGTACTTC,CASSPESQETQYF
TRBJ2-6,.,TRBV27,few,TGTGCCAGCAGTACCTCCTCTGGGGCCAACGTCCTGACTTTC,CASSTSSGANVLTF
TRBJ2-1,.,TRBV15,many,TGTGCCACCAGCCCTCGACTAGTAAGCATCGATGAGCAGTTCTTC,CATSPRLVSIDEQFF
TRBJ2-3,.,TRBV30,.,TGTGCCTGGTCTACGACCGGGCCCCCGGTAGGCACAGATACGCAGTATTTT,CAWSTTGPPVGTDTQYF
TRBJ1-1,.,TRBV7-9,many,TGTGCCAGCAGCCTAAAACAGATGAACACTGAAGCTTTCTTT,CASSLKQMNTEAFF
TRBJ2-1,.,TRBV6-2/TRBV6-3,.,TGTGCCAGCAGTTACATGGGGGGAGGATTCAATGAGCAGTTCTTC,CASSYMGGGFNEQFF
TRBJ2-1,.,TRBV29-1,few,TGCAGCGCTGAGAGAGGCGGGGATGAGCAGTTCTTC,CSAERGGDEQFF
TRBJ2-6,.,TRBV11-2,many,TGTGCCAGCAGCTTAGTGTTGGGGCCTGGGGCCAACGTCCTGACTTTC,CASSLVLGPGANVLTF
TRBJ1-2,.,TRBV7-9,many,TGTGCCAGCAGCTTCTCGGTCGGCTACACCTTC,CASSFSVGYTF
TRBJ2-7,.,TRBV5-5,many,TGTGCCAGCAGCCCCCTAGCAGTTTCCTACGAGCAGTACTTC,CASSPLAVSYEQYF
TRBJ1-2,TRBD1,TRBV4-2,many,TGTGCCAGCAGCCAAGAAAGGAGGGACAGGGACTTTCCTAACTATGGCTACACCTTC,CASSQERRDRDFPNYGYTF
TRBJ1-4,.,TRBV20-1,.,TGCAGTGCTAGAATGGGGGTTCCTAGTGAAAAACTGTTTTTT,CSARMGVPSEKLFF
TRBJ2-4,.,TRBV4-3,few,TGCGCCAGCAGCCAAGATCGCGGCATCAAAAACATTCAGTACTTC,CASSQDRGIKNIQYF
TRBJ1-5,TRBD1,TRBV7-8,many,TGTGCCAGCAGTAGGACAGGGGGTTATAGCAATCAGCCCCAGCATTTT,CASSRTGGYSNQPQHF
TRBJ2-1,TRBD2,TRBV12-3/TRBV12-4,many,TGTGCCAGCAGTTACATAGCGGGAGGGCCTACGAATGAGCAGTTCTTC,CASSYIAGGPTNEQFF
TRBJ2-7,.,TRBV27,many,TGTGCCAGCAGTTTATCTCTGGGACAAGGAGAGCAGTACTTC,CASSLSLGQGEQYF
TRBJ2-7,.,TRBV28,many,TGTGCCAGCAGGGGCATTGGAGGCGAGCAGTACTTC,CASRGIGGEQYF
TRBJ2-1,.,TRBV19,.,TGTGCCAGCTGGGACACGCTTTACAATGAGCAGTTCTTC,CASWDTLYNEQFF
TRBJ2-1,.,TRBV14,.,TGTGCCAGCAGCCAAGTCGGGGCCTACACCTACAATGAGCAGTTCTTC,CASSQVGAYTYNEQFF